This entry lists 2 T cell receptor beta chains sequenced from one sample in a study of blood T cell repertoires in COVID-19. Clones were read by immunoSEQ multiplex PCR, and TCRdb kept only the in-frame ones, dropping some. The repertoire has fewer than 80,000 clones, 89% of them found once; the top ten carry less than 5.5%. The material sequenced was peripheral blood. The receptors derive from a woman aged 50 to 60 with active COVID-19.

The chain has TRBV7-9 and TRBJ1-3; 10 nucleotides match TRBD1. The V and J ends lost 5 bases and 3 bases, in that order; junction bases with no gene match: 4. The CDR3 runs 15 residues. Germline V gene sequence: CDR1 SEHNR, CDR2 FQNEAQ (reference sequence). The chain's CDR3 is CASSLGTGVGNTIYF. The CDR3 DNA reads TGTGCCAGCAGCCTGGGGACAGGGGTTGGAAACACCATATATTTT. Looking up the rest from reference TRBV7-9 and TRBJ1-3 gives the full variable domain: DTGVSQNPRHKITKRGQNVTFRCDPISEHNRLYWYRQTLGQGPEFLTYFQNEAQLEKSRLLSDRFSAERPKGSFSTLEIQRTEQGDSAMYLCASSLGTGVGNTIYFGEGSWLTVV.

In its sample, this clone was seen a few times. The chain links TRBV5-1 to TRBJ1-5; D may be TRBD1 (6 bases). The V and J ends lost 5 bases and 5 bases respectively, with 11 bases between them. Germline V CDR1 and CDR2: SGHRS, YFSETQ. The CDR3 sequence is 13 residues long. CDR3 residues: CASRGARDQPQHF. The DNA for the CDR3 is TGCGCCAGCAGGGGGGCGCGGGATCAGCCCCAGCATTTT.